This passage covers 2 T cell receptor beta chains from one sample sequenced in a study of T cells in Graves' hyperthyroidism and ophthalmopathy. Amplification of TCR beta CDR3 regions was performed using RNA transcripts as template. Carried out on the TCR CDR3, a first-round RT-PCR used the HTBI primer set. TCRdb called the multiplex PCR reads again in MiXCR, with one record for every CDR3 protein. This sample carries about 380,000 distinct CDR3 sequences, approximately 17% of them seen once, and the ten largest clones take 35% to 50%. The sample taken for sequencing was blood. The receptors stem from a man aged 18 to 29 with Graves' ophthalmopathy.

This sequence joins TRBV7-2 and TRBJ2-4; 14 bases fit TRBD2. Germline trimming cut 10 bases from V and 3 bases from J; bases unmatched to any gene: 11. This CDR3 contains 17 residues. The germline gives CDR1 SGHTA, CDR2 FQGNSA. CDR3 nucleotide sequence: TGTGCCACCAGTGAGACTAGCGGGGGGGCGGTCAAAAACATTCAGTACTTC. It translates to CATSETSGGAVKNIQYF. Filled out from reference TRBV7-2 and TRBJ2-4, the complete variable domain reads GAGVSQSPSNKVTEKGKDVELRCDPISGHTALYWYRQSLGQGLEFLIYFQGNSAPDKSGLPSDRFSAERTGGSVSTLTIQRTQQEDSAVYLCATSETSGGAVKNIQYFGAGTRLSVL.

This clonotype was recorded at least ten times. The chain joins TRBV7-6 to TRBJ1-2; maybe TRBD1 (6 bases). The V and J ends lost 5 bases and 2 bases respectively, with 18 bases between them. The germline gives CDR1 SGHVS, CDR2 FNYEAQ. This CDR3 region has 16 residues. The CDR3 region is CASSPRFRGQNYGYTF. In nucleotides, the CDR3 is TGTGCCAGCAGCCCTCGATTCCGGGGGCAGAACTATGGCTACACCTTC.